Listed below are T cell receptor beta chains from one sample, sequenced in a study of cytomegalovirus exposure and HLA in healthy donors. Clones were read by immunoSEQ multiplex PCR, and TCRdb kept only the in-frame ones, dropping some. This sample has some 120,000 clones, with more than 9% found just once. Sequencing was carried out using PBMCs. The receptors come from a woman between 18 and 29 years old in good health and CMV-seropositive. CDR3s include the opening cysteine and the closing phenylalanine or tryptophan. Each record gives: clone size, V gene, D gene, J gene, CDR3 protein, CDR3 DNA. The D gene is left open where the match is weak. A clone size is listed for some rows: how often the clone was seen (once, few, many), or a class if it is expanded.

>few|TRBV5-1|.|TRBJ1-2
CASSEQGFYGYTF
TGCGCCAGCAGCGAACAGGGATTTTATGGCTACACCTTC
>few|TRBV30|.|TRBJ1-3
CAWSVSRTAYSGNTIYF
TGTGCCTGGAGTGTTAGTAGGACAGCTTACTCTGGAAACACCATATATTTT
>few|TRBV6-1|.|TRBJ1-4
CASQSGATNEKLFF
TGTGCCAGCCAATCGGGGGCAACTAATGAAAAACTGTTTTTT
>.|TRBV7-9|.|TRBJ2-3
CASSLLGRDLTDTQYF
TGTGCCAGCAGCTTACTCGGTCGGGATCTCACAGATACGCAGTATTTT
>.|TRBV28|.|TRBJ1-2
CASSLIQGGYTF
TGTGCCAGCAGTTTAATTCAGGGTGGCTACACCTTC
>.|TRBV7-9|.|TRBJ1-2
CASSPPIGITNYGYTF
TGTGCCAGCAGCCCCCCCATCGGGATCACTAACTATGGCTACACCTTC
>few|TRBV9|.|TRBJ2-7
CASSVGPVSSSLYEQYF
TGTGCCAGCAGCGTGGGGCCCGTCTCCAGCTCCCTCTACGAGCAGTACTTC
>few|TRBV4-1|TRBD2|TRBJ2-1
CASRLMSGGEQFF
TGCGCCAGCCGACTAATGAGCGGGGGCGAGCAGTTCTTC
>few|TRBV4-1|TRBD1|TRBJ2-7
CASSPPDRDSYEQYF
TGCGCCAGCAGCCCCCCGGACAGGGATTCCTACGAGCAGTACTTC
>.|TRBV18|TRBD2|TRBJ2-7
CASSPGGGHEQYF
TGTGCCAGCTCCCCGGGGGGGGGTCACGAGCAGTACTTC
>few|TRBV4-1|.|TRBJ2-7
CASSPSPGFEQYF
TGCGCCAGCAGCCCCTCCCCGGGGTTTGAGCAGTACTTC
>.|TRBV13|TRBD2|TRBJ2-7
CASSLGLAGASDEQYF
TGTGCCAGCAGCTTAGGTCTAGCGGGGGCGTCCGACGAGCAGTACTTC
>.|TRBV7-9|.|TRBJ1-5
CASSLSGIQPQHF
TGTGCCAGCAGCTTATCCGGGATTCAGCCCCAGCATTTT
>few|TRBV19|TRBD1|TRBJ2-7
CASSIEGTGTYEQYF
TGTGCCAGTAGTATAGAAGGGACAGGTACCTACGAGCAGTACTTC
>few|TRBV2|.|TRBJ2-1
CASSKIPDEGQFF
TGTGCCAGCAGCAAAATTCCGGACGAGGGGCAGTTCTTC
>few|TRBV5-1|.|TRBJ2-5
CASSFGELGGETQYF
TGCGCCAGCAGCTTCGGGGAGTTAGGAGGGGAGACCCAGTACTTC
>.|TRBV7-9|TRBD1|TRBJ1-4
CASSLMLADRREKLFF
TGTGCCAGCAGCTTAATGTTGGCGGACAGGAGAGAAAAACTGTTTTTT
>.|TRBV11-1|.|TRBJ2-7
CASSLAATPEGGYEQYF
TGTGCCAGCAGCTTAGCGGCAACACCAGAAGGAGGCTACGAGCAGTACTTC
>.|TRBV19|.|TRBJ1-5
CASSPGGAYQPQHF
TGTGCCAGTAGCCCGGGGGGGGCGTATCAGCCCCAGCATTTT
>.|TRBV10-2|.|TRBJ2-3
CASTNGGPYTQYF
TGCGCCAGCACTAACGGCGGGCCCTATACGCAGTATTTT
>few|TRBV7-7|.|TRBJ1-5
CASSLSRVNQPQHF
TGTGCTAGCAGCTTATCCAGGGTCAATCAGCCCCAGCATTTT
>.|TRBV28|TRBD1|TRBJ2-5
CASSSPTGLIGETQYF
TGTGCCAGCAGTTCCCCGACAGGGTTGATTGGGGAGACCCAGTACTTC
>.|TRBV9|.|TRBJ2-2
CASSPGHFGELFF
TGTGCCAGCAGCCCGGGACACTTCGGGGAGCTGTTTTTT
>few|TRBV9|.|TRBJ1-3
CASSVGAGAGNTIYF
TGTGCCAGCAGCGTAGGGGCAGGGGCTGGAAACACCATATATTTT
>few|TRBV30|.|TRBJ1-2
CAWTPGYYGYTF
TGTGCCTGGACACCGGGTTACTATGGCTACACCTTC